A selection of T cell receptor beta chains follows, all from one sample in a study of CXCR3-negative and CXCR3-positive naive CD8 T cells. TCRdb re-called the 5' RACE reads; every CDR3 protein appears as one record, without DNA. The repertoire table contains 120,000 to 150,000 distinct CDR3 sequences. The specimen sequenced was naive CXCR3+ CD8+ T cells from blood. The receptors derive from a human donor in good health. Some clones in this sample may be carry-over from other donors' samples. Each CDR3 is given with its conserved first and last residue. Each record gives: V gene, J gene, CDR3 protein.

V gene: TRBV7-9; J gene: TRBJ2-1; CDR3 protein: CASSLSGVGYNEQFF
V gene: TRBV5-5; J gene: TRBJ2-3; CDR3 protein: CASSSPGGGSTDTQYF
V gene: TRBV27; J gene: TRBJ2-5; CDR3 protein: CASKSLFPAELEETQYF
V gene: TRBV7-6; J gene: TRBJ2-1; CDR3 protein: CASSLASGNNEQLF
V gene: TRBV12-5; J gene: TRBJ2-2; CDR3 protein: CASYLPGAVNTGELFF
V gene: TRBV5-1; J gene: TRBJ2-7; CDR3 protein: CASSWDSTYEQYF
V gene: TRBV10-3; J gene: TRBJ2-7; CDR3 protein: CAIEAAGEGTYEQYF
V gene: TRBV7-6; J gene: TRBJ2-7; CDR3 protein: CASSLYGSGEQYF
V gene: TRBV4-2; J gene: TRBJ2-3; CDR3 protein: CASSQDWGRDVSDTQYF
V gene: TRBV13; J gene: TRBJ2-3; CDR3 protein: CARSPTVRGTDTQYF
V gene: TRBV7-2; J gene: TRBJ2-3; CDR3 protein: CASSHEPWLADTQYF
V gene: TRBV4-2; J gene: TRBJ2-1; CDR3 protein: CASSQGLAGNNEQFF
V gene: TRBV21-1; J gene: TRBJ2-4; CDR3 protein: CASWARENIQYF
V gene: TRBV24-1; J gene: TRBJ2-2; CDR3 protein: CATSDSQGEELFF
V gene: TRBV13; J gene: TRBJ1-1; CDR3 protein: CASAEIGDDTEAFF
V gene: TRBV20-1; J gene: TRBJ2-7; CDR3 protein: CSASGLYDYEQYF
V gene: TRBV4-1; J gene: TRBJ2-7; CDR3 protein: CASSQDRAGNLGAHEQYF
V gene: TRBV6-2/TRBV6-3; J gene: TRBJ2-5; CDR3 protein: CASSYPTETQYF
V gene: TRBV28; J gene: TRBJ1-2; CDR3 protein: CASSLGPPGYTF
V gene: TRBV29-1; J gene: TRBJ2-5; CDR3 protein: CSVEELGISYQETQYF
V gene: TRBV5-6; J gene: TRBJ2-7; CDR3 protein: CASSLEDYEQYF
V gene: TRBV20-1; J gene: TRBJ1-2; CDR3 protein: CSARSPGTEGGYTF
V gene: TRBV29-1; J gene: TRBJ2-3; CDR3 protein: CSGGVSGRTDTQYF
V gene: TRBV12-3/TRBV12-4; J gene: TRBJ2-1; CDR3 protein: CASSSPGTGGGEQFF
V gene: TRBV29-1; J gene: TRBJ2-7; CDR3 protein: CSVGQGGYEQYF
V gene: TRBV29-1; J gene: TRBJ1-1; CDR3 protein: CSVRRDTEAFF
V gene: TRBV10-2; J gene: TRBJ1-6; CDR3 protein: CASSELPENSPLHF
V gene: TRBV4-2; J gene: TRBJ2-3; CDR3 protein: CASSLSPGLADQDTQYF
V gene: TRBV5-1; J gene: TRBJ2-3; CDR3 protein: CASSLRRGGTDTQYF
V gene: TRBV28; J gene: TRBJ1-2; CDR3 protein: CASSFRTATYGYTF